Presented here are 32 T cell receptor beta chains from one specimen sequenced in a study of T cells in narcolepsy. Using immunoSEQ multiplex PCR, the repertoire was profiled, and TCRdb retains in-frame clones only, with some absent. Of about 35,000 clones detected, 65% to 85% appear once; the ten largest clones hold roughly 1%. The specimen sequenced was memory (CD45RA-) CD4+ T cells from blood. Receptor source: a human donor in good health.

This chain uses TRBV28 with TRBJ1-2; D uncertain. The CDR3 consists of 10 residues. Deletions cut 6 bases from V and 2 bases from J, with 1 base between. Germline V CDR1 and CDR2: MDHEN, SYDVKM. Here the CDR3 reads CASSNYGYTF. The CDR3 DNA reads as TGTGCCAGCAGCAACTATGGCTACACCTTC.

The rearrangement links TRBV5-1 to TRBJ2-5, with TRBD2 matching over 7 bases. Germline trimming cut 8 bases from V and 1 base from J; bases unmatched to any gene: 14. Germline V lookup: CDR1 SGHRS, CDR2 YFSETQ. There are 16 residues in the CDR3. In DNA, the CDR3 is TGCGCCAGTAGTGGGGGGGACTACGCAGGCCAAGAGACCCAGTACTTC. It specifies CASSGGDYAGQETQYF.

The chain uses TRBV5-1 and TRBJ2-6; D is perhaps TRBD2 (6 bases). The CDR3 contains 17 residues. Looked up from germline, CDR1 is SGHRS and CDR2 is YFSETQ. The V and J ends lost 6 bases and 2 bases respectively, with 18 bases between them. The chain's CDR3 is CASNPVVSGAGANVLTF. The CDR3 DNA sequence: TGCGCCAGCAACCCCGTTGTTTCGGGGGCTGGGGCCAACGTCCTGACTTTC. The entire variable domain, with the rest obtained from reference TRBV5-1 and TRBJ2-6, is as follows: KAGVTQTPRYLIKTRGQQVTLSCSPISGHRSVSWYQQTPGQGLQFLFEYFSETQRNKGNFPGRFSGRQFSNSRSEMNVSTLELGDSALYLCASNPVVSGAGANVLTFGAGSRLTVL.

This clone has only a few counts. This rearrangement joins TRBV5-4 to TRBJ2-2; 8 bases fit TRBD2. Germline lookup yields CDR1 SGHNT and CDR2 YYREEE (reference sequence). The CDR3 contains 13 residues. The V segment lost 4 bases and the J segment 10 bases; nucleotides outside the gene matches: 6. In DNA, the CDR3 is TGTGCCAGCAGCGCGGGACTAGAGGTGGAGCTGTTTTTT. It encodes CASSAGLEVELFF.

By frequency in the sample, this clone is medium-sized (0.01 to 0.1%). The chain joins TRBV4-3 to TRBJ1-6; 10 bases fit TRBD1. The junction had 7 bases not matched to a gene; V was cut back by 0 bases and J by 8 bases. The CDR3 has 17 residues. Per the germline V gene, CDR1 is LGHNA and CDR2 is YSLEER. CDR3 protein: CASSQDSRGTGDSPLHF. The CDR3 DNA is TGCGCCAGCAGCCAAGATAGTCGGGGGACAGGGGATTCACCCCTCCACTTT.

Remarks on this clone: Other DNA variants within this sample encode the same CDR3. V and J are TRBV27 and TRBJ1-1; TRBD1 matches 8 bases. This CDR3 is built from 14 residues. Germline lookup yields CDR1 MNHEY and CDR2 SMNVEV (reference sequence). V trimming: 2 bases; J trimming: 1 base; junction bases outside the gene matches: 0. CDR3 DNA sequence: TGTGCCAGCAGTTTACAGGGGGCGAACACTGAAGCTTTCTTT. Its translation: CASSLQGANTEAFF.

The chain joins TRBV7-3 to TRBJ1-1, with D possibly TRBD1 on 5 matching bases. The CDR3 totals 15 residues. V dropped 0 bases and J dropped 1 base, with 9 bases sitting between them. CDR1 and CDR2 from the germline V gene are SGHTA and FQGTGA. CDR3 protein: CASSLTPGPNTEAFF. As DNA, the CDR3 is TGTGCCAGCAGCTTAACTCCAGGGCCGAACACTGAAGCTTTCTTT.

This clone was seen a handful of times. The rearrangement joins TRBV6-5 to TRBJ2-2; 8 bases align to TRBD2. V shed 4 bases and J 7 bases; nucleotides not matched to a gene: 8. The CDR3 sequence is 15 residues long. Germline V gene data show CDR1 as MNHEY and CDR2 as SVGAGI. CDR3 sequence: CASSSPGGADGELFF. CDR3 bases: TGTGCCAGCAGTTCCCCCGGGGGGGCCGACGGGGAGCTGTTTTTT.

The chain employs TRBV5-4 and TRBJ2-3, with 9 bases identical to TRBD2. The CDR3 spans 16 residues. Losses at the gene ends were 4 bases for V and 4 bases for J; bases not matched to a gene: 10. Germline lookup yields CDR1 SGHNT and CDR2 YYREEE (reference sequence). In DNA form, the CDR3 reads TGTGCCAGCAGCATAGGGGGTAGCGGGAGCGCAGATACGCAGTATTTT. Encoded protein: CASSIGGSGSADTQYF. Filled out from reference TRBV5-4 and TRBJ2-3, the complete variable domain reads ETGVTQSPTHLIKTRGQQVTLRCSSQSGHNTVSWYQQALGQGPQFIFQYYREEENGRGNFPPRFSGLQFPNYSSELNVNALELDDSALYLCASSIGGSGSADTQYFGPGTRLTVL.

The V and J genes are TRBV7-9 and TRBJ1-5; D is uncertain. This CDR3 is built from 13 residues. Trimming stripped 5 bases from V and 7 bases from J, with 12 bases between. Germline loops: CDR1 SEHNR, CDR2 FQNEAQ (reference sequence). The CDR3 spells CASSLTPDQPQHF. DNA for the CDR3: TGTGCCAGCAGCCTTACTCCGGACCAGCCCCAGCATTTT.

This clone was counted only a few times. The chain is built from TRBV19 and TRBJ1-2; TRBD1 matches 11 bases. Germline CDR1 LNHDA, CDR2 SQIVND (reference sequence). With V trimmed by 3 bases and J by 4 bases, 1 base remained unmatched. The CDR3 contains 14 residues. The CDR3 bases are TGTGCCAGTAGTATGGGGACAGGGGGCTATGGCTACACCTTC. It codes for CASSMGTGGYGYTF.

This clone has just a few counts. The rearrangement links TRBV4-3 to TRBJ2-7; 7 bases map to TRBD1. The V gene's germline CDR1 is LGHNA and CDR2 YSLEER. V trimming: 6 bases; J trimming: 2 bases; junction bases outside the gene matches: 10. The CDR3 has 15 amino acids. This CDR3 is CASSPGGTGPYEQYF. The CDR3 nucleotides read TGCGCCAGCAGTCCAGGGGGTACTGGCCCCTACGAGCAGTACTTC.

The chain is built from TRBV7-2 and TRBJ2-2; D may be TRBD1 (5 bases). This CDR3 spans 15 amino acids. The V gene's germline CDR1 is SGHTA and CDR2 FQGNSA. The germline V and J ends were trimmed by 3 bases and 2 bases, with 10 bases remaining between them. Here the CDR3 DNA reads TGTGCCAGCAGCTTTCAGGGCGGAAACACCGGGGAGCTGTTTTTT. Residues: CASSFQGGNTGELFF.

The V and J genes are TRBV15 and TRBJ1-1; D might be TRBD1 (5 bases). The CDR3 sequence is 14 residues long. CDR1 and CDR2 from the germline V gene are LNHNV and YYDKDF (reference sequence). V was trimmed by 1 base and J by 7 bases, leaving 13 bases between them. Here the CDR3 DNA reads TGTGCCACCAGCAGAGGAACAACAGGAGGTGAAGCTTTCTTT. Protein: CATSRGTTGGEAFF.

This chain links TRBV5-4 with TRBJ1-2; tentative D call: TRBD1 (6 bases). Trimming cost V 6 bases and J 9 bases, with 21 bases left between them. CDR3 size: 14 residues. Looked up from germline, CDR1 is SGHNT and CDR2 is YYREEE (reference sequence). Here the CDR3 reads CASTRDNFDVRYTF. The CDR3 DNA follows: TGTGCCAGCACAAGGGACAACTTTGACGTACGCTACACCTTC.

The chain carries TRBV4-3 and TRBJ1-2; tentatively, D is TRBD1 (5 bases). Germline CDR1 and CDR2: LGHNA and YSLEER. The CDR3 extends over 15 amino acids. V was cut by 4 bases and J by 4 bases, with 16 bases left in between. CDR3: CASSPGRGAAYGYTF. The CDR3 bases are TGCGCCAGCAGCCCAGGGAGGGGCGCTGCCTATGGCTACACCTTC.

This clone was seen once. The V gene is TRBV11-3, the J gene TRBJ1-3; unclear D gene. V lost 2 bases, J lost 5 bases, and 10 bases lay in between. This CDR3 region has 14 residues. In germline, CDR1 is SGHNT, CDR2 YENEEA. CDR3 DNA: TGTGCCAGCAGCTTATTCGGGAGACGAAACACCATATATTTT. Amino acids: CASSLFGRRNTIYF.

The chain combines TRBV7-6 with TRBJ2-2; D uncertain. The germline V gene encodes CDR1 SGHVS and CDR2 FNYEAQ. The V gene lost 2 bases and the J gene lost 4 bases, with 8 bases spanning the gap. The CDR3 contains 14 residues. The CDR3 here is CASSLRRATGELFF. In DNA form, the CDR3 reads TGTGCCAGCAGCTTAAGAAGGGCCACCGGGGAGCTGTTTTTT.

The V call is TRBV5-6, the J call TRBJ1-1, with TRBD1 matching over 7 bases. The CDR3 is made up of 16 amino acids. Germline CDR1 and CDR2: SGHDT and YYEEEE. The V gene end was trimmed by 5 bases and the J gene end by 1 base; junction bases not matched to a gene: 11. CDR3 nucleotide sequence: TGTGCCAGCAGTTTTGGACAGGCCCCCCGGAACACTGAAGCTTTCTTT. Translating gives CASSFGQAPRNTEAFF.

The chain has TRBV7-9 and TRBJ1-4, with TRBD1 matching over 8 bases. After removal of 5 bases from V and 2 bases from J, the junction contained 4 bases not matched to a gene. The CDR3 has 15 amino acids. Germline V gives CDR1 SEHNR, CDR2 FQNEAQ (reference sequence). The CDR3 DNA sequence: TGTGCCAGCAGCCGTGGACAGGGCACTAATGAAAAACTGTTTTTT. Protein sequence: CASSRGQGTNEKLFF.

The gene calls are TRBV15 and TRBJ1-5; 10 bases match TRBD1. The trim removed 3 bases at V and 1 base at J, leaving 0 bases unmatched. CDR3 size: 15 residues. Germline lookup yields CDR1 LNHNV and CDR2 YYDKDF (reference sequence). The CDR3 reads CATSRGQGSNQPQHF. The CDR3 nucleotides read TGTGCCACCAGCAGGGGACAGGGGAGCAATCAGCCCCAGCATTTT.

The genes are TRBV4-3 and TRBJ1-1, with a possible D match to TRBD1 (5 bases). This CDR3 comprises 16 residues. With 0 bases removed from V and 1 base from J, the gap between germline ends came to 12 bases. CDR1 is LGHNA, CDR2 YSLEER, per germline. CDR3 amino acids: CASSQDTGLRNTEAFF. The CDR3 coding sequence is TGCGCCAGCAGCCAAGATACGGGACTTAGGAACACTGAAGCTTTCTTT.

V and J are TRBV11-2 and TRBJ2-5, with 11 bases lining up with TRBD2. V was clipped by 0 bases and J by 5 bases; unmatched bases: 5. The CDR3 loop spans 16 amino acids. Germline CDR1 is SGHAT and CDR2 is FQNNGV. Here the CDR3 reads CASSLEIAGGRETQYF. As DNA, the CDR3 is TGTGCCAGCAGCTTAGAAATAGCGGGGGGGAGGGAGACCCAGTACTTC.

The genes are TRBV10-3 and TRBJ1-1; 8 nucleotides line up with TRBD1. This CDR3 has 16 residues. CDR1 and CDR2 (germline): ENHRY, SYGVKD. The junction had 7 bases not matched to a gene; V was cut back by 3 bases and J by 1 base. CDR3: CAISEPAGTGNTEAFF. The DNA for the CDR3 is TGTGCCATCAGTGAACCAGCCGGGACAGGGAACACTGAAGCTTTCTTT.

V gene TRBV4-3 combines with J gene TRBJ2-5; perhaps TRBD1 as D (5 bases). V was trimmed by 0 bases and J by 7 bases, leaving 33 bases between them. The CDR3 loop spans 21 amino acids. Germline V gene sequence: CDR1 LGHNA, CDR2 YSLEER. The CDR3 spells CASSQDDWTRLGRLQRGTQYF. CDR3 nucleotide sequence: TGCGCCAGCAGCCAAGATGATTGGACCCGCCTTGGTCGGCTTCAAAGGGGGACCCAGTACTTC.

The chain recombines TRBV7-7 with TRBJ2-2; possibly TRBD2 for D (5 bases). Trimming shortened V by 3 bases and J by 3 bases, and 14 bases separated the two germline ends. Looked up from germline, CDR1 is SSHAT and CDR2 is FNYEAQ (reference sequence). CDR3 length equals 16 residues. CDR3 nucleotide sequence: TGTGCCAGCAGCTTCTCGCGGGCGTCGGACACCGGGGAGCTGTTTTTT. It translates to CASSFSRASDTGELFF.

The table lists this clone with a count of one. V gene TRBV5-4 combines with J gene TRBJ2-4; D is unresolved. The germline V gene encodes CDR1 SGHNT and CDR2 YYREEE (reference sequence). V lost 3 bases and J lost 9, with 13 bases in between. The CDR3 has 13 amino acids. The CDR3 loop reads CASSSPGRGIQYF. The CDR3 nucleotides read TGTGCCAGCAGCTCGCCAGGTAGAGGCATTCAGTACTTC.

The chain is built from TRBV10-2 and TRBJ2-1, with 8 bases identical to TRBD2. Looked up from germline, CDR1 is WSHSY and CDR2 is SAAADI. This CDR3 comprises 16 residues. The V gene end was trimmed by 0 bases and the J gene end by 4 bases; junction bases not matched to a gene: 5. CDR3 sequence reads: CASSESRGGLYNEQFF. For the CDR3, the DNA is TGCGCCAGCAGTGAGTCCCGGGGGGGACTATACAATGAGCAGTTCTTC.

CDR3 in amino acids: CASSQDKARSLTGELFF. Written as DNA, the CDR3 is TGCGCCAGCAGCCAAGATAAGGCCAGGTCCCTCACCGGGGAGCTGTTTTTT. V gene TRBV4-1 combines with J gene TRBJ2-2; D not certain. V was shortened by 0 bases and J by 4 bases, with 15 bases between the two germline ends. The CDR3 sequence is 17 residues long. Germline loops: CDR1 MGHRA, CDR2 YSYEKL.

The chain uses TRBV19 and TRBJ2-1, with 8 bases lining up with TRBD2. CDR3 length equals 17 residues. Trimming cost V 4 bases and J 9 bases; bases outside gene matches: 17. CDR1 and CDR2 from the germline V gene are LNHDA and SQIVND (reference sequence). CDR3 bases: TGTGCCAGTAGTAACTACAAAGGGAAGCGGGAGCTCAGTGAGCAGTTCTTC. Protein: CASSNYKGKRELSEQFF. The whole variable domain, remainder taken from reference TRBV19 and TRBJ2-1, is DGGITQSPKYLFRKEGQNVTLSCEQNLNHDAMYWYRQDPGQGLRLIYYSQIVNDFQKGDIAEGYSVSREKKESFPLTVTSAQKNPTAFYLCASSNYKGKRELSEQFFGPGTRLTVL.

The genes are TRBV2 and TRBJ2-7; the match to TRBD2 covers 9 bases. Trimming at V came to 8 bases and at J to 2 bases, leaving 7 bases not matched to a gene. Germline assignment: CDR1 SNHLY and CDR2 FYNNEI. This CDR3 has 14 amino acids. CDR3 nucleotides: TGTGCCAGCGGGCTTAGCGGGGGCCCCTACGAGCAGTACTTC. Amino acids: CASGLSGGPYEQYF.

This clone appeared once. The J gene is TRBJ2-5, the V gene TRBV28; the match to TRBD2 covers 14 bases. Near its end, the DNA agrees better with TRBJ2-7, so the J call may be wrong. The CDR3 contains 18 residues. Germline V CDR1 and CDR2: MDHEN, SYDVKM. For the CDR3, the DNA is TGTGCCAGCAGTTCCTCGACTAGCGGGAGGGCCATTCGCTACGAGCAGTACTTC. Protein: CASSSSTSGRAIRYEQYF.